This T cell receptor (beta chain) stems from a study of blood T cells in healthy people across ages. Ten milliliters of peripheral blood were drawn from each donor. Points from the study as a whole: Estimates based on one million T cells were treated as lower bounds.

The length of the CDR3 is 13 residues. CDR1 is SGHRS and CDR2 is YFSETQ in the germline V gene. The second PCR ran roughly 7 to 12 cycles with a sample-barcoded 5' primer and J-beta primers. TCRdb processed the 5' RACE reads anew with MiXCR; each CDR3 protein has one entry. The sample has about 1.8 million distinct CDR3 sequences, about 50% seen once. This clonotype appeared a few times. What it recognizes is unknown. At one of its ends the junction is not consistent with the germline gene, which may arise from a read error. The clonotype originates from a woman aged 40 to 50 in good health. The chain carries TRBV5-1 and TRBJ1-2; D unresolved. What was sequenced was blood. CDR3 sequence: CASSLVADYGYTF. DNA of the CDR3: TGTGCCAGCAGCTTGGTGGCAGACTATGGCTACACCTTC.